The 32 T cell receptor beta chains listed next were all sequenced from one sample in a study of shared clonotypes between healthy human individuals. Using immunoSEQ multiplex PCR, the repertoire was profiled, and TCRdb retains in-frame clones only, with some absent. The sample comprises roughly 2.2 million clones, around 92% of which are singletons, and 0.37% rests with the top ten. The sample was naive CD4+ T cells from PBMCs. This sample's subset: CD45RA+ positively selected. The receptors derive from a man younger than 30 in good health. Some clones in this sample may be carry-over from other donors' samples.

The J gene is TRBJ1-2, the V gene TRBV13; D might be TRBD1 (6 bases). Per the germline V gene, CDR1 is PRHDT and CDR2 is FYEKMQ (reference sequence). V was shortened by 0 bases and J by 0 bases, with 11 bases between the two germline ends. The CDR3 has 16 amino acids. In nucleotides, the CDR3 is TGTGCCAGCAGCTTAGGAAGGAGGGGGGCTAACTATGGCTACACCTTC. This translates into CASSLGRRGANYGYTF.

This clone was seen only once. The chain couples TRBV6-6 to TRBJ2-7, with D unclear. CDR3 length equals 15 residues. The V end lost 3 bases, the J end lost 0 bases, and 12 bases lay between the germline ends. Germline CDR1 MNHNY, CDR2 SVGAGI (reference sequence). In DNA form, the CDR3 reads TGTGCCAGCAGTTATCGGGCAGACATCTCCTACGAGCAGTACTTC. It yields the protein CASSYRADISYEQYF.

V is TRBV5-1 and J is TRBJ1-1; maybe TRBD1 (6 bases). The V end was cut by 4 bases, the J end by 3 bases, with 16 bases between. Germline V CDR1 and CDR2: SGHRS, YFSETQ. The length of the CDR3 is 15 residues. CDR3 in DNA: TGCGCCAGCAGCCAGGGACAACCGCGGGACACTGAAGCTTTCTTT. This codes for CASSQGQPRDTEAFF.

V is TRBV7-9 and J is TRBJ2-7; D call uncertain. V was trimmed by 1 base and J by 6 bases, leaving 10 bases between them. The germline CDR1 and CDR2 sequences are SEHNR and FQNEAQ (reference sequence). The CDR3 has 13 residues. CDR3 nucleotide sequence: TGTGCCAGCAGCTTAGTAGGTACTGGCGAGCAGTACTTC. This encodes CASSLVGTGEQYF.

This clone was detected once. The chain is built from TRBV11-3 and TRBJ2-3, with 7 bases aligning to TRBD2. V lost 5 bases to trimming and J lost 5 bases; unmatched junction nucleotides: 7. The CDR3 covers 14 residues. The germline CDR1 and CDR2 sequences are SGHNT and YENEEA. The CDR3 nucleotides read TGTGCCAGCAGCCGGGGGGTCAGAGGAGATACGCAGTATTTT. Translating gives CASSRGVRGDTQYF.

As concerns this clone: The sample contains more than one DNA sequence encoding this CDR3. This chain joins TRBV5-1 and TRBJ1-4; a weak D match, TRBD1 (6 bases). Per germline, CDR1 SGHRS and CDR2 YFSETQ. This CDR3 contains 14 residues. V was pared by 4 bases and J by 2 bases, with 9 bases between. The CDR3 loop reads CASSRGATNEKLFF. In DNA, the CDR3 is TGCGCCAGCAGCCGGGGGGCTACTAATGAAAAACTGTTTTTT.

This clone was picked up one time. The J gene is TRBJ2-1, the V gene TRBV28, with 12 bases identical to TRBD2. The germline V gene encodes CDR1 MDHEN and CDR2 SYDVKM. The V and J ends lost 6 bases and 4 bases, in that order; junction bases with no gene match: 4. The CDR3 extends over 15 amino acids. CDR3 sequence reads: CASRTTSGRYNEQFF. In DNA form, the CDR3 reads TGTGCCAGCAGGACGACTAGCGGGAGATACAATGAGCAGTTCTTC.

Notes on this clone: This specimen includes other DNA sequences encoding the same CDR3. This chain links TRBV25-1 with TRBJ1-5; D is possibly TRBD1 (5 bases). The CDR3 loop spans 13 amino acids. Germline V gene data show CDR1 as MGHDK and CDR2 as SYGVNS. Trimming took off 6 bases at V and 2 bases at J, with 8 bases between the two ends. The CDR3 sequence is CASSGGGNQPQHF. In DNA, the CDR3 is TGTGCCAGCAGCGGGGGGGGCAATCAGCCCCAGCATTTT. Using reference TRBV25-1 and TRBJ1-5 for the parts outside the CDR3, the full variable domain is EADIYQTPRYLVIGTGKKITLECSQTMGHDKMYWYQQDPGMELHLIHYSYGVNSTEKGDLSSESTVSRIRTEHFPLTLESARPSHTSQYLCASSGGGNQPQHFGDGTRLSIL.

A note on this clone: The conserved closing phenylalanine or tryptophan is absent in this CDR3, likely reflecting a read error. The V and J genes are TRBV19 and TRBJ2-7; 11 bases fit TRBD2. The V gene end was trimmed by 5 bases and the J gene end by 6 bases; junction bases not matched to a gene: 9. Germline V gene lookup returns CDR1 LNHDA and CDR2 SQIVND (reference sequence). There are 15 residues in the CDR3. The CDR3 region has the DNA TGTGCCAGTAGTGTCACTAGCGGGAGTCCTCTCGAGCAGTACCTC. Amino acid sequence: CASSVTSGSPLEQYL.

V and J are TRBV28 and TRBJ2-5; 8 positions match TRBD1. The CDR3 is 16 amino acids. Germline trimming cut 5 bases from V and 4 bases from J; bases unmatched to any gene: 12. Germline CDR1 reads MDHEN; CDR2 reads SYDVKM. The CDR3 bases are TGTGCCAGCAGTGGCAGAACGGACAGGGAGAGAGAGACCCAGTACTTC. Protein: CASSGRTDRERETQYF.

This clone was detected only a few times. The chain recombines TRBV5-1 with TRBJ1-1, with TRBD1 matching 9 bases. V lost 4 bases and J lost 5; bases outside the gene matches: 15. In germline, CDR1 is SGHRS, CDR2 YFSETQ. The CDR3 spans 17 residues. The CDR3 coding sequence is TGCGCCAGCAGCCTACCGGGACAGGGAGGGGTCAGGACTGAAGCTTTCTTT. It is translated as CASSLPGQGGVRTEAFF.

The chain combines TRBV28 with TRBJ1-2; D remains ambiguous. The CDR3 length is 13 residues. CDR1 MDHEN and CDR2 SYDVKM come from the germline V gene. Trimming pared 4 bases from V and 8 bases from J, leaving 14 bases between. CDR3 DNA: TGTGCCAGCAGTTCTGAAACCCAAGGCGGCTACACCTTC. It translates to CASSSETQGGYTF.

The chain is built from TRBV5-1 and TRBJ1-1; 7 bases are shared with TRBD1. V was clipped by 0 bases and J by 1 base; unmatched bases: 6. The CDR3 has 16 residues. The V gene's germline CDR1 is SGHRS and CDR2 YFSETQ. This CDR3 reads CASSLVAGGENTEAFF. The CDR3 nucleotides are TGCGCCAGCAGCTTGGTGGCAGGGGGGGAGAACACTGAAGCTTTCTTT.

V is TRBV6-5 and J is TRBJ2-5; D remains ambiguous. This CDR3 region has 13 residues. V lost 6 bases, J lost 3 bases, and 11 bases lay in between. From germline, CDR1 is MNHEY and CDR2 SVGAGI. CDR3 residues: CASSRPGEETQYF. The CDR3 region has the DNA TGTGCCAGCAGCCGCCCCGGCGAAGAGACCCAGTACTTC.

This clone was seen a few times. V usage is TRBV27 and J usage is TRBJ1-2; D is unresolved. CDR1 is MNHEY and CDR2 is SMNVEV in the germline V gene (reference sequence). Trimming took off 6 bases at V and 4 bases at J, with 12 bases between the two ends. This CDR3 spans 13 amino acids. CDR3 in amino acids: CASSPVLGYGYTF. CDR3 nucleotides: TGTGCCAGCAGCCCCGTATTGGGCTATGGCTACACCTTC.

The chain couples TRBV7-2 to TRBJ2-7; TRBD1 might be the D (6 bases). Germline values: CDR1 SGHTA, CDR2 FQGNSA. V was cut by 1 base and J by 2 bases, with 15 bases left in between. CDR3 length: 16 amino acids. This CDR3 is CASSLVGQHLPYEQYF. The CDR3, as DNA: TGTGCCAGCAGCTTAGTAGGACAGCATCTTCCCTACGAGCAGTACTTC.

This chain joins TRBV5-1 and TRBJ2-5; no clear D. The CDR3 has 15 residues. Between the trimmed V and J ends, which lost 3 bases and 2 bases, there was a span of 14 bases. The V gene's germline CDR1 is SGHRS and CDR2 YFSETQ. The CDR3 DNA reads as TGCGCCAGCAGCTCGGATTCCCCGGCTCAAGAGACCCAGTACTTC. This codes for CASSSDSPAQETQYF.

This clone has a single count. CDR3 coding DNA: TGTGCCAGCAGTCCCCAGACTGCGAACTATGGCTACACCTTC. Encoded protein: CASSPQTANYGYTF. The V call is TRBV27, the J call TRBJ1-2; no reliable D call. The germline V gene has CDR1 MNHEY and CDR2 SMNVEV (reference sequence). V was shortened by 5 bases and J by 2 bases, with 12 bases between the two germline ends. The CDR3 is made up of 14 amino acids.

The CDR3 sequence is CASSIDLTAWGEKLFF. DNA for the CDR3: TGTGCCAGTAGTATAGATCTGACGGCTTGGGGTGAAAAACTGTTTTTT. The chain couples TRBV19 to TRBJ1-4; no definite D call. The V gene's germline CDR1 is LNHDA and CDR2 SQIVND (reference sequence). The V end lost 0 bases, the J end lost 7 bases, and 15 bases lay between the germline ends. The CDR3 sequence is 16 residues long.

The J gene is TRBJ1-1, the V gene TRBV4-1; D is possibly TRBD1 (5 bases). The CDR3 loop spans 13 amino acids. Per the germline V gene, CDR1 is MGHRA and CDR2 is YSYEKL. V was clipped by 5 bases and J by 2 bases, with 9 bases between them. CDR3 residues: CASSGGANTEAFF. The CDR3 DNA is TGCGCCAGCAGCGGAGGGGCCAACACTGAAGCTTTCTTT.

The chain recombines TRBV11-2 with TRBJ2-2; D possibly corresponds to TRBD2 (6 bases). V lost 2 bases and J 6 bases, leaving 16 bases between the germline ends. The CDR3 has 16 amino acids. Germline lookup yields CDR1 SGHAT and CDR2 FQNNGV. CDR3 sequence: CASSLLGGAGSGELFF. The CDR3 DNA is TGTGCCAGCAGCTTATTGGGCGGGGCGGGGTCCGGGGAGCTGTTTTTT.

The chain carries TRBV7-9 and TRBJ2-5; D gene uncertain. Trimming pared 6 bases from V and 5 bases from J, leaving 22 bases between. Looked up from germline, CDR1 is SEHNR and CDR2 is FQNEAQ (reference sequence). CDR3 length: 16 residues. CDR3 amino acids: CASSLDPGPARETQYF. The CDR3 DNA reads TGTGCCAGCAGTCTCGATCCGGGCCCCGCGAGGGAGACCCAGTACTTC. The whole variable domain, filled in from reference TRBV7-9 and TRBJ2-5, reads DTGVSQNPRHKITKRGQNVTFRCDPISEHNRLYWYRQTLGQGPEFLTYFQNEAQLEKSRLLSDRFSAERPKGSFSTLEIQRTEQGDSAMYLCASSLDPGPARETQYFGPGTRLLVL.

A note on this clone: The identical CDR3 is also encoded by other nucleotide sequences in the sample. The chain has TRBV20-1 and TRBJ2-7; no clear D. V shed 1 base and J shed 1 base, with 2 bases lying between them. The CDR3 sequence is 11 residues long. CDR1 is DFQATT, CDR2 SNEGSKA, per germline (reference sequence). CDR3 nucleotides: TGCAGTGCTAGAGCTTCCTACGAGCAGTACTTC. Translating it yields CSARASYEQYF.

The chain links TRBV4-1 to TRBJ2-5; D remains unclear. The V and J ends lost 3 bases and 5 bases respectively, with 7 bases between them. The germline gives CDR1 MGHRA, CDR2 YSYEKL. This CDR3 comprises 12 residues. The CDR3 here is CASSQGLETQYF. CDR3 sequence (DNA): TGCGCCAGCAGCCAGGGGTTGGAGACCCAGTACTTC.

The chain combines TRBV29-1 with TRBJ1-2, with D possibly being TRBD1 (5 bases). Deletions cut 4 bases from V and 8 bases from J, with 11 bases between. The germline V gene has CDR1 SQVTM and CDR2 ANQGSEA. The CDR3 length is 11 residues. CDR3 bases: TGCAGCGTTGGGGGGGTTGGAGGCTACACCTTC. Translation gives CSVGGVGGYTF.

This CDR3 is CASTTTGARTGELFF. The CDR3 bases are TGTGCCAGCACCACCACGGGCGCGAGGACCGGGGAGCTGTTTTTT. The chain couples TRBV28 to TRBJ2-2; D gene unclear. The length of the CDR3 is 15 residues. Trimming stripped 7 bases from V and 5 bases from J, with 17 bases between. Germline V gene data show CDR1 as MDHEN and CDR2 as SYDVKM.

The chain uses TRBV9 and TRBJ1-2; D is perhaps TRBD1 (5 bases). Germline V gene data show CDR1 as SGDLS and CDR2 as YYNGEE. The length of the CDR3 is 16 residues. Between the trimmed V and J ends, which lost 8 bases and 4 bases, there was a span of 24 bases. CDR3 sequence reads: CASHGKYAPGGYGYTF. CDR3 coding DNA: TGTGCCAGTCATGGAAAGTACGCCCCTGGGGGCTATGGCTACACCTTC.

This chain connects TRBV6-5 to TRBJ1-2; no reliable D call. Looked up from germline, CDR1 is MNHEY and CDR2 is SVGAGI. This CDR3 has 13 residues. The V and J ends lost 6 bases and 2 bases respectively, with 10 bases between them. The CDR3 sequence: CASRPTRNYGYTF. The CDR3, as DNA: TGTGCCAGCAGGCCAACAAGGAACTATGGCTACACCTTC.

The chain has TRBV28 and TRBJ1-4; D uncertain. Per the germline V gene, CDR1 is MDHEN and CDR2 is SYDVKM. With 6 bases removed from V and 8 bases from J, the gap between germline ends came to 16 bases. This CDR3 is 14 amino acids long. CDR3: CASRRPFLREKLFF. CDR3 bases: TGTGCCAGCAGACGCCCATTCCTGAGGGAAAAACTGTTTTTT.

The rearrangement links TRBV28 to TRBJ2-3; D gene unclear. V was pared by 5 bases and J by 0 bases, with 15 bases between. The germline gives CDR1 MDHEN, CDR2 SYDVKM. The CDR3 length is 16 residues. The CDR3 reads CASSGFDESSTDTQYF. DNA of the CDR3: TGTGCCAGCAGTGGATTCGATGAATCTAGCACAGATACGCAGTATTTT. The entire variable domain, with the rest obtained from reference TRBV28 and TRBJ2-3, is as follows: DVKVTQSSRYLVKRTGEKVFLECVQDMDHENMFWYRQDPGLGLRLIYFSYDVKMKEKGDIPEGYSVSREKKERFSLILESASTNQTSMYLCASSGFDESSTDTQYFGPGTRLTVL.

This CDR3 is CASSQAGGEQFF. CDR3 in DNA: TGTGCCAGCAGCCAAGCGGGAGGCGAGCAGTTCTTC. This sequence joins TRBV7-2 and TRBJ2-1, with 9 bases aligning to TRBD2. Germline trimming cut 5 bases from V and 10 bases from J; bases unmatched to any gene: 3. This CDR3 is 12 amino acids long. Germline lookup yields CDR1 SGHTA and CDR2 FQGNSA.

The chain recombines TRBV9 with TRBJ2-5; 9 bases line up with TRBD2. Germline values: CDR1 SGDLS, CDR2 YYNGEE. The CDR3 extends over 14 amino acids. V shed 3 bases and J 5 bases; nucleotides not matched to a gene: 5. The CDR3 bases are TGTGCCAGCAGCGACGGGACTAGCCGCGAGACCCAGTACTTC. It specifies CASSDGTSRETQYF.